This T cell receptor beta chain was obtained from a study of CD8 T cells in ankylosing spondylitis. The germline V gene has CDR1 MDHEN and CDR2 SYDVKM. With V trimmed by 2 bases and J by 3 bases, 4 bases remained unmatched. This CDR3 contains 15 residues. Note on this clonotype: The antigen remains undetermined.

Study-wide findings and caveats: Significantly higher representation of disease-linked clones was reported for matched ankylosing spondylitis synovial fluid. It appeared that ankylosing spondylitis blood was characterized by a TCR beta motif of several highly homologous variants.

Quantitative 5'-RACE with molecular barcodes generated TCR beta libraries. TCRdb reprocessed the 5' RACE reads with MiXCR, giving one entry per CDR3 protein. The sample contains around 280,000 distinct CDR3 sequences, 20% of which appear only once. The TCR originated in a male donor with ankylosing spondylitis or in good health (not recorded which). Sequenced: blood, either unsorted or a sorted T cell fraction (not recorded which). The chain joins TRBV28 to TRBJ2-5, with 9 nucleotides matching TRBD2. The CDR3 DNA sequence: TGTGCCAGCAGTTTAAATGTAGCGGGAGAAGAGACCCAGTACTTC. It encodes CASSLNVAGEETQYF.